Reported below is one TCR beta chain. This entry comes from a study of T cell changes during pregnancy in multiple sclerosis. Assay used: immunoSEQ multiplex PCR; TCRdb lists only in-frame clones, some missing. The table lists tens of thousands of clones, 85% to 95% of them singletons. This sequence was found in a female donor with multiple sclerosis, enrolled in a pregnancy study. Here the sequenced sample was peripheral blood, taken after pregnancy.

DNA for the CDR3: TGTGCCAGCAGCCCCGGACTAGCGGGCGGAGGGGAGACCCAGTACTTC. Translating it yields CASSPGLAGGGETQYF. The V and J genes are TRBV11-3 and TRBJ2-5; 11 nucleotides match TRBD2. The CDR3 length is 16 residues. J lost 5 bases, V lost 5 bases, and 10 bases had no gene match. Germline V lookup: CDR1 SGHNT, CDR2 YENEEA.